The 18 T cell receptor beta chains reported below all come from one sample, sequenced in a study of blood T cells in healthy people across ages. With a J-beta primer mix and a sample-barcoded 5' primer, a second PCR ran about 6 to 11 cycles. TCRdb fed the 5' RACE reads into MiXCR, producing one record per CDR3 protein. The sample consists of some 930,000 distinct CDR3 sequences, roughly 29% of them appearing once. The sample was also linked to a second study, of T cells of mothers and their children.

Sequenced material: blood. All receptors derive from a woman between 35 and 50 years old in good health.

This clonotype was detected only a few times. Germline and junction disagree at one end, which may indicate a read error. The V and J genes are TRBV12-3 or TRBV12-4 and TRBJ2-7; TRBD1 matches 9 bases. This CDR3 contains 14 residues. The CDR3 reads CASSLTGGSYGQYF. DNA of the CDR3: TGTGCCAGCAGTCTTACAGGGGGCTCCTACGGGCAGTACTTC.

There are a few counts of this clonotype. The V call is TRBV7-3, the J call TRBJ1-1; perhaps TRBD1 as D (5 bases). The germline V gene has CDR1 SGHTA and CDR2 FQGTGA. The V end was cut by 5 bases, the J end by 0 bases, with 16 bases between. The CDR3 spans 16 residues. As DNA, the CDR3 is TGTGCCAGCAGCCTCCGGGACTGGAGAATGAACACTGAAGCTTTCTTT. Protein: CASSLRDWRMNTEAFF. The full variable domain, its missing parts supplied by reference TRBV7-3 and TRBJ1-1, is GAGVSQTPSNKVTEKGKYVELRCDPISGHTALYWYRQSLGQGPEFLIYFQGTGAADDSGLPNDRFFAVRPEGSVSTLKIQRTERGDSAVYLCASSLRDWRMNTEAFFGQGTRLTVV.

This clonotype was counted only a few times. V usage is TRBV7-9 and J usage is TRBJ2-7; 10 nucleotides agree with TRBD1. Germline CDR1 and CDR2: SEHNR and FQNEAQ (reference sequence). V lost 3 bases to trimming and J lost 1 base; unmatched junction nucleotides: 3. The CDR3 loop spans 15 amino acids. The CDR3 sequence: CASSFWDRGSYEQYF. The CDR3 DNA reads as TGTGCCAGCAGCTTCTGGGACAGGGGTTCCTACGAGCAGTACTTC.

This clonotype was counted a few times. V usage is TRBV9 and J usage is TRBJ1-2, with D perhaps TRBD1 (6 bases). Trimming removed 3 bases from V and 4 bases from J, with 16 bases in between. The CDR3 has 15 amino acids. Per germline, CDR1 SGDLS and CDR2 YYNGEE. The CDR3 nucleotides read TGTGCCAGCAGCGCCGCGACAGGAAACCGCTATGGCTACACCTTC. It specifies CASSAATGNRYGYTF. Filled out from reference TRBV9 and TRBJ1-2, the complete variable domain reads DSGVTQTPKHLITATGQRVTLRCSPRSGDLSVYWYQQSLDQGLQFLIQYYNGEERAKGNILERFSAQQFPDLHSELNLSSLELGDSALYFCASSAATGNRYGYTFGSGTRLTVV.

This clonotype was counted at least ten times. This chain uses TRBV7-9 with TRBJ1-2, with TRBD1 as a possible D gene (6 bases). Between the trimmed V and J ends, which lost 7 bases and 0 bases, there was a span of 12 bases. This CDR3 has 14 amino acids. Germline CDR1 reads SEHNR; CDR2 reads FQNEAQ (reference sequence). CDR3 bases: TGTGCCAGCAACCGGGACACAGCTAACTATGGCTACACCTTC. Its protein is CASNRDTANYGYTF. The entire variable domain, with the rest obtained from reference TRBV7-9 and TRBJ1-2, is as follows: DTGVSQNPRHKITKRGQNVTFRCDPISEHNRLYWYRQTLGQGPEFLTYFQNEAQLEKSRLLSDRFSAERPKGSFSTLEIQRTEQGDSAMYLCASNRDTANYGYTFGSGTRLTVV.

The chain recombines TRBV7-9 with TRBJ2-3, with TRBD1 matching 7 bases. The germline V gene has CDR1 SEHNR and CDR2 FQNEAQ (reference sequence). Trimming took 5 bases from V and 6 from J; bases not matched to a gene: 17. The CDR3 totals 17 residues. In DNA form, the CDR3 reads TGTGCCAGCAGCAAACTCCGACAGGGCCACTTTTGGGATACGCAGTATTTT. It yields the protein CASSKLRQGHFWDTQYF.

This clonotype has a count of ten or more. V gene TRBV12-3 or TRBV12-4 combines with J gene TRBJ1-5; D gene unclear. V lost 3 bases, J lost 2 bases, and 5 bases lay in between. This CDR3 spans 13 amino acids. This chain's CDR3 is CASSFGGNQPQHF. CDR3 DNA sequence: TGTGCCAGCAGTTTCGGTGGCAATCAGCCCCAGCATTTT.

In its sample, this clonotype was seen a few times. V is TRBV27 and J is TRBJ2-5; the match to TRBD2 covers 12 bases. The CDR3 runs to 18 residues. V lost 0 bases to trimming and J lost 5 bases; unmatched junction nucleotides: 10. Per germline, CDR1 MNHEY and CDR2 SMNVEV (reference sequence). This CDR3 reads CASSLSSLTSGGPETQYF. CDR3 DNA: TGTGCCAGCAGTTTATCGAGCCTGACTAGCGGGGGACCCGAGACCCAGTACTTC.

This chain connects TRBV5-5 to TRBJ2-1; D perhaps matches TRBD2 (6 bases). Germline loops: CDR1 SGHKS, CDR2 YYEKEE (reference sequence). Trimming shortened V by 0 bases and J by 5 bases, and 18 bases separated the two germline ends. The CDR3 runs 17 residues. The CDR3 bases are TGTGCCAGCAGCTTGGAGTTATCGCGGGGTTCGCACAATGAGCAGTTCTTC. Its translation is CASSLELSRGSHNEQFF.

This sequence joins TRBV4-3 and TRBJ2-5; no firm D call. V lost 1 base and J 4 bases, leaving 7 bases between the germline ends. The CDR3 runs 13 residues. Germline V gene sequence: CDR1 LGHNA, CDR2 YSLEER. The CDR3: CASSQANGETQYF. CDR3 DNA: TGCGCCAGCAGCCAAGCTAACGGAGAGACCCAGTACTTC.

This clonotype has a handful of counts. J is TRBJ1-5 and V is TRBV18; TRBD1 matches at 7 bases. The V and J ends lost 3 bases and 3 bases, in that order; junction bases with no gene match: 2. The CDR3 has 14 residues. Per the germline V gene, CDR1 is KGHSH and CDR2 is LQKENI. CDR3 DNA: TGTGCCAGCTCACCTGACAGGGACAATCAGCCCCAGCATTTT. Protein product: CASSPDRDNQPQHF.

This clonotype was recorded only once. In this CDR3 the conserved last residue, phenylalanine or tryptophan, is missing, so a read error is likely. The rearrangement uses TRBV6-2 or TRBV6-3 and TRBJ2-3; 15 positions match TRBD2. V shed 2 bases and J 0 bases; nucleotides not matched to a gene: 12. The CDR3 extends over 21 amino acids. The V gene's germline CDR1 is MNHEY and CDR2 SVGEGT. CDR3 sequence (DNA): TGTGCCAGCAGTTACAATATGGGACTAGCGGGGGGACGAGCTAGCACAGATACGCAGTATTGT. Protein sequence: CASSYNMGLAGGRASTDTQYC.

This clonotype was recorded many times. The chain combines TRBV20-1 with TRBJ2-1, with D perhaps TRBD1 (5 bases). V was trimmed by 2 bases and J by 3 bases, leaving 14 bases between them. Germline-derived CDR1 and CDR2 are DFQATT and SNEGSKA (reference sequence). CDR3 length: 15 residues. The CDR3 reads CSARITGVDYNEQFF. The CDR3 DNA sequence: TGCAGTGCTAGAATAACAGGAGTAGACTACAATGAGCAGTTCTTC.

Regarding this clonotype: This may arise from a read error, as a much more abundant clone is one base away. The V and J genes are TRBV6-6 and TRBJ2-6; TRBD1 is a possible D gene (5 bases). Germline CDR1 MNHNY, CDR2 SVGAGI (reference sequence). The CDR3 is 13 amino acids. This CDR3 is CASDSSGANVRTF. The CDR3 region has the DNA TGTGCCAGTGACAGCTCTGGGGCCAACGTCCGGACTTTC.

This clonotype was detected a few times. The chain has TRBV20-1 and TRBJ2-3; 12 bases are a match to TRBD2. Trimming at V came to 2 bases and at J to 2 bases, leaving 2 bases not matched to a gene. This CDR3 contains 15 residues. Germline CDR1 reads DFQATT; CDR2 reads SNEGSKA (reference sequence). CDR3 sequence reads: CSARRTSGVTDTQYF. In nucleotides, the CDR3 is TGCAGTGCTAGAAGGACTAGCGGGGTCACAGATACGCAGTATTTT.

This clonotype was counted a few times. The rearrangement joins TRBV11-2 to TRBJ2-7; D is uncertain. The germline V gene has CDR1 SGHAT and CDR2 FQNNGV. Trimming took 5 bases from V and 12 from J, leaving 17 bases between them. The CDR3 runs 12 residues. The CDR3 region has the DNA TGTGCCAGCAGCCCAAACGGGCAGGATACGTACTTC. Encoded protein: CASSPNGQDTYF.

This sequence joins TRBV7-8 and TRBJ2-5; no firm D call. V was clipped by 11 bases and J by 5 bases, with 15 bases between them. Germline V gene sequence: CDR1 SGHVS, CDR2 FQNEAQ. There are 12 residues in the CDR3. CDR3 residues: CAGSHGPETQYF. The DNA for the CDR3 is TGTGCCGGATCTCACGGGCCGGAGACCCAGTACTTC.

This clonotype was picked up a small number of times. CDR3 in DNA: TGTGCCAGCAGCTCCACTAGCGGGGGGACCACAGATACGCAGTATTTT. Translation: CASSSTSGGTTDTQYF. The gene calls are TRBV5-4 and TRBJ2-3; 12 nucleotides agree with TRBD2. CDR3 length: 16 amino acids. V was pared by 3 bases and J by 2 bases, with 4 bases of the junction left unmatched. Germline V CDR1 and CDR2: SGHNT, YYREEE (reference sequence).